This TCR beta chain was found in a study of T cell changes during pregnancy in multiple sclerosis. Sequencing used immunoSEQ multiplex PCR; TCRdb keeps in-frame clones, though not all of them. The sample lists tens of thousands of clones; roughly 90% were seen once. CDR1 and CDR2 from the germline V gene are MNHEY and SMNVEV (reference sequence). V lost 0 bases, J lost 7 bases, and 9 bases lay in between. This CDR3 comprises 13 residues. The clonotype comes from a female donor in good health, enrolled as a control in a pregnancy study. V is TRBV27 and J is TRBJ1-1, with D perhaps TRBD1 (5 bases). The specimen comprised peripheral blood, sampled in the third trimester of pregnancy. The CDR3 here is CASSLSGLNEAFF. DNA of the CDR3: TGTGCCAGCAGTTTATCGGGACTAAATGAAGCTTTCTTT.